Each of the 21 T cell receptor beta chains below was sequenced from the same sample in a study of OX40 agonist ivuxolimab in advanced cancers. Libraries came from the immunoSEQ multiplex PCR assay. TCRdb carries this immuneACCESS record with in-frame sequences only. Its versions omit some clonotypes, under half of them owing to an unresolved V gene in the studies checked, with the rest unexplained. The sample table contains about 98,000 clones; only one count was recorded for roughly 93% of them. 0.25% to 0.3% of the sample is in the top ten clones. The input for sequencing was CD4+ or CD8+ T cells sorted from blood, taken in a trial of the OX40 agonist ivuxolimab. These receptor sequences come from an adult with an advanced solid tumor such as melanoma, head and neck, liver or kidney cancer.

The chain employs TRBV18 and TRBJ2-1; the D gene is possibly TRBD1 (6 bases). Trimming shortened V by 4 bases and J by 4 bases, and 14 bases separated the two germline ends. Germline CDR1 reads KGHSH; CDR2 reads LQKENI. The CDR3 is 15 amino acids. The CDR3 sequence: CASSLIRGLYNEQFF. CDR3 nucleotides: TGTGCCAGCTCACTAATCAGGGGTCTTTACAATGAGCAGTTCTTC.

The chain joins TRBV10-3 to TRBJ1-2; D is possibly TRBD1 (6 bases). The CDR3 runs to 13 residues. Germline loops: CDR1 ENHRY, CDR2 SYGVKD. V lost 6 bases and J 6 bases, leaving 14 bases between the germline ends. This chain's CDR3 is CAIRLDRDHGYTF. CDR3 nucleotide sequence: TGTGCCATCAGACTGGACAGAGACCATGGCTACACCTTC.

The CDR3: CASSQAGTGGATNEKLFF. The CDR3 nucleotides read TGCGCCAGCAGCCAGGCCGGGACAGGGGGGGCAACTAATGAAAAACTGTTTTTT. V and J are TRBV4-3 and TRBJ1-4; TRBD1 agrees at 11 bases. This CDR3 has 18 residues. V lost 3 bases to trimming and J lost 0 bases; unmatched junction nucleotides: 6. The germline CDR1 and CDR2 sequences are LGHNA and YSLEER.

The J gene is TRBJ2-1, the V gene TRBV5-4; 9 nucleotides align to TRBD2. Trimming took 4 bases from V and 8 from J; bases not matched to a gene: 13. Germline CDR1 reads SGHNT; CDR2 reads YYREEE (reference sequence). CDR3 length equals 16 residues. The CDR3 nucleotides read TGTGCCAGCAGCCCCAAAGCGGGGGGCGGGACTCATGAGCAGTTCTTC. Translating gives CASSPKAGGGTHEQFF. The full variable domain, completed using reference TRBV5-4 and TRBJ2-1, is ETGVTQSPTHLIKTRGQQVTLRCSSQSGHNTVSWYQQALGQGPQFIFQYYREEENGRGNFPPRFSGLQFPNYSSELNVNALELDDSALYLCASSPKAGGGTHEQFFGPGTRLTVL.

J is TRBJ1-5 and V is TRBV28; D possibly corresponds to TRBD1 (5 bases). The CDR3 spans 15 residues. Germline-derived CDR1 and CDR2 are MDHEN and SYDVKM. The V end was cut by 9 bases, the J end by 5 bases, with 20 bases between. CDR3 in amino acids: CARVPDKMGDQPQHF. The CDR3, as DNA: TGTGCCAGGGTTCCAGATAAGATGGGGGATCAGCCCCAGCATTTT.

This clone showed up just once. The chain employs TRBV30 and TRBJ2-3; D gene uncertain. The V gene lost 3 bases and the J gene lost 4 bases, with 14 bases spanning the gap. This CDR3 region has 14 residues. Germline assignment: CDR1 GTSNPN and CDR2 SVGIG (reference sequence). The CDR3 reads CAWSSGRPADTQYF. The CDR3 DNA reads as TGTGCCTGGAGCTCCGGGCGTCCCGCAGATACGCAGTATTTT.

The gene calls are TRBV28 and TRBJ1-1; the D gene is possibly TRBD1 (5 bases). CDR3 size: 11 residues. Between the trimmed V and J ends, which lost 2 bases and 10 bases, there was a span of 8 bases. Germline lookup yields CDR1 MDHEN and CDR2 SYDVKM. The CDR3 loop is CASSLRGRAFF. The DNA for the CDR3 is TGTGCCAGCAGTTTACGGGGACGAGCTTTCTTT.

The rearrangement links TRBV27 to TRBJ1-5, with D maybe TRBD1 (5 bases). The germline V gene encodes CDR1 MNHEY and CDR2 SMNVEV (reference sequence). The CDR3 runs 17 residues. V lost 0 bases, J lost 7 bases, and 19 bases lay in between. CDR3 nucleotide sequence: TGTGCCAGCAGTTTATCGATTCGGGCCTCGGGGGGACAGCCCCAGCATTTT. Translating gives CASSLSIRASGGQPQHF.

The chain has TRBV11-3 and TRBJ1-5; D is undetermined. V was clipped by 6 bases and J by 6 bases, with 15 bases between them. This CDR3 contains 14 residues. Germline-derived CDR1 and CDR2 are SGHNT and YENEEA. CDR3 in amino acids: CASRRVGSFQPQHF. The DNA of the CDR3 is TGTGCCAGCAGGAGGGTGGGGTCCTTTCAGCCCCAGCATTTT.

The V gene is TRBV25-1, the J gene TRBJ1-1, with a possible D match to TRBD1 (6 bases). The CDR3 has 16 residues. V lost 1 base and J lost 1, with 13 bases in between. CDR1 is MGHDK, CDR2 SYGVNS, per germline. The CDR3 region is CASSESQGRPNTEAFF. The CDR3, as DNA: TGTGCCAGCAGTGAATCACAGGGTCGACCGAACACTGAAGCTTTCTTT.

CDR3 residues: CASRVGGSNQPQHF. As DNA, the CDR3 is TGTGCCAGTAGAGTGGGAGGTAGCAATCAGCCCCAGCATTTT. The V and J genes are TRBV19 and TRBJ1-5, with D hard to call. V lost 6 bases to trimming and J lost 0 bases, with 9 bases between them. CDR3 size: 14 residues. Germline CDR1 LNHDA, CDR2 SQIVND (reference sequence).

The chain has TRBV6-5 and TRBJ1-5, with 8 bases aligning to TRBD1. J lost 5 bases, V lost 5 bases, and 2 bases had no gene match. Germline CDR1 reads MNHEY; CDR2 reads SVGAGI. The CDR3 contains 13 residues. CDR3 bases: TGTGCCAGCAGTCCGGACAGGGATCAGCCCCAGCATTTT. Translating it yields CASSPDRDQPQHF.

This chain uses TRBV2 with TRBJ1-5, with TRBD1 matching 9 bases. This CDR3 has 16 amino acids. The V segment lost 4 bases and the J segment 7 bases; nucleotides outside the gene matches: 11. Per the germline V gene, CDR1 is SNHLY and CDR2 is FYNNEI. CDR3 protein: CASSVNRGRGSQPQHF. The CDR3 DNA reads TGTGCCAGCAGTGTAAACAGGGGGCGTGGGTCACAGCCCCAGCATTTT.

This chain links TRBV18 with TRBJ1-2, with 9 nucleotides matching TRBD1. Germline trimming cut 1 base from V and 3 bases from J; bases unmatched to any gene: 3. Looked up from germline, CDR1 is KGHSH and CDR2 is LQKENI. The CDR3 sequence is 15 residues long. The CDR3 DNA follows: TGTGCCAGCTCACCACGGACAGGGGCTGACTATGGCTACACCTTC. It specifies CASSPRTGADYGYTF.

The chain uses TRBV7-3 and TRBJ1-1, with D perhaps matching TRBD1 (5 bases). V lost 1 base and J lost 3, with 12 bases in between. Per the germline V gene, CDR1 is SGHTA and CDR2 is FQGTGA. This CDR3 is 15 amino acids long. The CDR3 DNA sequence: TGTGCCAGCAGCTTAAACACAGGTATGGACACTGAAGCTTTCTTT. It specifies CASSLNTGMDTEAFF.

The V call is TRBV2, the J call TRBJ1-5; tentatively, D is TRBD1 (5 bases). This CDR3 region has 13 residues. With 6 bases removed from V and 1 base from J, the gap between germline ends came to 7 bases. The germline V gene encodes CDR1 SNHLY and CDR2 FYNNEI. In nucleotides, the CDR3 is TGTGCCAGCAGGAGACAGAGCAATCAGCCCCAGCATTTT. Amino acid sequence: CASRRQSNQPQHF.

The chain is built from TRBV28 and TRBJ1-2; no definite D call. This CDR3 spans 11 amino acids. CDR1 MDHEN and CDR2 SYDVKM come from the germline V gene. V lost 2 bases, J lost 6 bases, and 4 bases lay in between. The CDR3 DNA is TGTGCCAGCAGTTTAAGCCATGGCTACACCTTC. This sequence encodes CASSLSHGYTF.

CDR3 nucleotide sequence: TGTGCCAGTAGCCCGGGGGACAGTCGCTTTATACCCCCTGAAGCTTTCTTT. Translating it yields CASSPGDSRFIPPEAFF. The chain combines TRBV19 with TRBJ1-1; 7 nucleotides agree with TRBD1. The CDR3 is made up of 17 amino acids. The V gene's germline CDR1 is LNHDA and CDR2 SQIVND (reference sequence). V lost 6 bases and J lost 6; bases outside the gene matches: 19.

The J gene is TRBJ2-3, the V gene TRBV5-1, with D possibly being TRBD2 (6 bases). V was pared by 2 bases and J by 11 bases, with 21 bases between. The germline CDR1 and CDR2 sequences are SGHRS and YFSETQ. This CDR3 spans 15 amino acids. The DNA of the CDR3 is TGCGCCAGCAGCTTTTCTGTAGCTTTCCCCGGGGGGCAGTATTTT. Protein sequence: CASSFSVAFPGGQYF.

This clone was seen just once. The chain employs TRBV28 and TRBJ2-3; the D is unclear. The CDR3 totals 15 residues. Germline V gives CDR1 MDHEN, CDR2 SYDVKM. Deletions cut 7 bases from V and 2 bases from J, with 16 bases between. CDR3 residues: CASTEGFGDTDTQYF. The CDR3 DNA is TGTGCCAGCACGGAAGGATTTGGTGACACAGATACGCAGTATTTT.

V gene TRBV27 combines with J gene TRBJ2-1; 8 nucleotides agree with TRBD2. The CDR3 has 15 residues. V was pared by 2 bases and J by 3 bases, with 3 bases of the junction left unmatched. Germline assignment: CDR1 MNHEY and CDR2 SMNVEV (reference sequence). The DNA for the CDR3 is TGTGCCAGCAGTTTACAAACTAGCGGCTACAATGAGCAGTTCTTC. Translated, it gives CASSLQTSGYNEQFF.